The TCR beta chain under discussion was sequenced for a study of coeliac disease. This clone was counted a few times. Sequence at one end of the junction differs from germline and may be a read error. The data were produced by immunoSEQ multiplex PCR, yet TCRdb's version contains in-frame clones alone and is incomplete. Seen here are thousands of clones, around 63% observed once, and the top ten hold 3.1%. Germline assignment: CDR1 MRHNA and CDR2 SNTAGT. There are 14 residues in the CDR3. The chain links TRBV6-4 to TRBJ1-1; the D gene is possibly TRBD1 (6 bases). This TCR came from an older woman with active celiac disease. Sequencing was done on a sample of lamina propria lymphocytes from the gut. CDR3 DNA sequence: TGCTCCCCCCGGGGGGGCCAGCCGAACACTGAAGCTTTCTTT. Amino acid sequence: CSPRGGQPNTEAFF.